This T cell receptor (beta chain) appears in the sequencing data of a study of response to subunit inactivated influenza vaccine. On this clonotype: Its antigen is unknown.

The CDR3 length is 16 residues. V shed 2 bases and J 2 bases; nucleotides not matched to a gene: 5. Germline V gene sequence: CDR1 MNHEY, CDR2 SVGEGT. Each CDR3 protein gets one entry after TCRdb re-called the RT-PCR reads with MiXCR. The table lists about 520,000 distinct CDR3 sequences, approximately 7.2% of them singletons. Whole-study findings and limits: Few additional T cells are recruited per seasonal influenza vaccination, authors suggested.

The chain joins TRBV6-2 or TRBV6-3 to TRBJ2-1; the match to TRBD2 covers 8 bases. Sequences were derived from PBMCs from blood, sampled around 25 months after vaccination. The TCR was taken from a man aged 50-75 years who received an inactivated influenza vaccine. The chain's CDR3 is CASSYRGGRTYNEQFF. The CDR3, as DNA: TGTGCCAGCAGTTACAGAGGCGGGAGGACCTACAATGAGCAGTTCTTC.